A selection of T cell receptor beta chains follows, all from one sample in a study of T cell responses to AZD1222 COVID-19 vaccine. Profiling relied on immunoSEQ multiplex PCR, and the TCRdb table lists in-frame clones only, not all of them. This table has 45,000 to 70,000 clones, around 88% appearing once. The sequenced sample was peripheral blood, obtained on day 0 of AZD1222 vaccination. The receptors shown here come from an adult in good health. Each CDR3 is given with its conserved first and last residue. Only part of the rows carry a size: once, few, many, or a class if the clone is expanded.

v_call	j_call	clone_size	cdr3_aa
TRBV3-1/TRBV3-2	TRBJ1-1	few	CASSQGEVTEAFF
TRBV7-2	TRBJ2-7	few	CASSLSGTEVGEQYF
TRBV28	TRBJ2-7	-	CASSSPVEQYF
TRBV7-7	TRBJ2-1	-	CAVSGTSSYNEQFF
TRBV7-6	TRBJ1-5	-	CASSSGPREQPQHF
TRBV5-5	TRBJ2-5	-	CASSPDRGRETQYF
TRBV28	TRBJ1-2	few	CASSLRGNYGYTF
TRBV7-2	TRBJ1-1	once	CASSRTALGDTEAFF
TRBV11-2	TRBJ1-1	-	CASRLGGYTEAFF
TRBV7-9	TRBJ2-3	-	CASSFTQVVGADTQYF
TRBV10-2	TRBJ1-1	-	CASKLGENTEAFF
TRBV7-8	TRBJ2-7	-	CASSLGIVSYEQYF
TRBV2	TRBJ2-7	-	CASSTLAGGTYEQYF
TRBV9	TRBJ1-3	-	CASSVDAQKSSGNTIYF
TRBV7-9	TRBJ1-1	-	CASSPTGLDLNTEAFF
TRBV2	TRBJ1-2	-	CASSDNYGYTF
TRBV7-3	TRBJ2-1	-	CASKVSASYNEQFF
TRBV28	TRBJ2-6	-	CASRPPQGTGANVLTF
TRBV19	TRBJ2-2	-	CASTALDSHTGELFF
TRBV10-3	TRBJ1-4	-	CAISGFEGASNEKLFF
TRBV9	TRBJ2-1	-	CASSGLAVSYNEQFF
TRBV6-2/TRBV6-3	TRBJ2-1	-	CASSYRVAGDEQFF
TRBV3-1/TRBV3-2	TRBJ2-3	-	CASSQDNGRDTQYF
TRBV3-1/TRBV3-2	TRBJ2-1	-	CASSQRGGAGDNEQFF
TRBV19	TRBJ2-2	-	CASSMGHYTGELFF
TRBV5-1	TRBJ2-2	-	CASSLYPSGPTGELFF
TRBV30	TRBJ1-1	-	CAWSAYRVQTEAFF
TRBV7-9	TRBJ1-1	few	CASSLTANTEAFF
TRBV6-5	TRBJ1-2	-	CASSYSRQNHGYTF
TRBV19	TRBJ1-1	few	CASNPQGGNTEAFF
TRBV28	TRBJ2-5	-	CASRGVWETQYF
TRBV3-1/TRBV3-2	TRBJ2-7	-	CASSQDNVAETSYEQYF
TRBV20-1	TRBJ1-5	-	CSASRVQSNQPQHF
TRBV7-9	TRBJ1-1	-	CASIPPINTEAFF
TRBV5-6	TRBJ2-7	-	CASSRYDYEQYF
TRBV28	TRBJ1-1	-	CASSLTAGQGGVMDTEAFF
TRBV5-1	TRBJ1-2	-	CASSFEDREFYGYTF
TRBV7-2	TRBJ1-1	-	CASSLAGASTEAFF
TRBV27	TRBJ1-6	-	CASSLYGGGISPLHF
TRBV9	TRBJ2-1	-	CASSAREVPYNEQFF
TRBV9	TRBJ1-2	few	CASSLLGQGGGRGYTF
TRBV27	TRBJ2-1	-	CASSLWVSTYNEQFF
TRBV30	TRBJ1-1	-	CANGRGWGTEAFF
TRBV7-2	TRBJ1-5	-	CASSSPPPGGSNQPQHF
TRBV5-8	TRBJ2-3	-	CASSFFTGSTDTQYF
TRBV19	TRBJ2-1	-	CASSTLSGGNEQFF
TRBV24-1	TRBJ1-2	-	CATSNSRGRGIYGYTF
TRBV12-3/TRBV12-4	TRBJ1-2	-	CASSLGTGDGYTF
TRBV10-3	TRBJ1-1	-	CAITFEMNTEAFF
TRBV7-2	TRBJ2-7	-	CVSGLAGGREQYF
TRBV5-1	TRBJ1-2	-	CASSLGLGYTF
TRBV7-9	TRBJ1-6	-	CASSSQGDSPLHF
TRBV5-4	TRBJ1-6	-	CASSLAPSSYNSPLHF
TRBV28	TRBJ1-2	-	CASSSIPANYGYTF
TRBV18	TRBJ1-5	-	CASSPTGFSNQPQHF